This T cell receptor beta chain emerged from a study of blood T cell repertoires in COVID-19. The CDR3 totals 11 residues. V lost 6 bases to trimming and J lost 4 bases, with 6 bases between them. Germline-derived CDR1 and CDR2 are MNHEY and SVGAGI. Using immunoSEQ multiplex PCR, the repertoire was profiled, and TCRdb retains in-frame clones only, with some absent. The sample contains more than 200,000 clones, around four fifths of which appear only once. Sequenced input: peripheral blood. The sequence derives from a woman between 40 and 50 years old with active or convalescent COVID-19. J is TRBJ1-1 and V is TRBV6-5; D gene uncertain. This CDR3 is CASRPTTEAFF. Here the CDR3 DNA reads TGTGCCAGCAGGCCTACCACTGAAGCTTTCTTT.